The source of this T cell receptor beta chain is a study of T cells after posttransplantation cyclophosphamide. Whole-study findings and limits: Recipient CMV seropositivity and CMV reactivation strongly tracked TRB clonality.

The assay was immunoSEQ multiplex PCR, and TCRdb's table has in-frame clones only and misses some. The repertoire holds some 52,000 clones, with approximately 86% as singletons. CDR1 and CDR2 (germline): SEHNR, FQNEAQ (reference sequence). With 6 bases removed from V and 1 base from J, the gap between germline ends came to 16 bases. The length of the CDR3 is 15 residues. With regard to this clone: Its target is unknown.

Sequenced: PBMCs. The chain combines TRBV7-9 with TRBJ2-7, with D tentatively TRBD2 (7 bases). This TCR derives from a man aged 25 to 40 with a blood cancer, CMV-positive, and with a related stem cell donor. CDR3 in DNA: TGTGCCAGCAGTGGAGGGGGGGGTGCATCCTACGAGCAGTACTTC. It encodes CASSGGGGASYEQYF.